This TCR beta chain derives from a study of cytomegalovirus exposure and HLA in healthy donors. About the research overall: Among the 300 to 500 donors who were genotyped, 81% fell in the genetic ancestry cluster that is associated with self-reported Caucasian donors.

It was with 60 Vbeta and 13 Jbeta primers that the PCR ran. Sequencing was performed with immunoSEQ multiplex PCR; in TCRdb, only in-frame clones are kept and a portion is missing. The data show about 97,000 clones, roughly four fifths seen once. V dropped 2 bases and J dropped 10 bases, with 15 bases sitting between them. This CDR3 region has 13 residues. CDR1 is MNHEY and CDR2 is SVGAGI in the germline V gene. Study-level findings and limits: A reported reduction in N-insertions relative to the approximately 640-donor mean was seen in an Asian-associated ancestry cluster in a later analysis. The authors assumed roughly uniform sequencing depth across donors for presence/absence analyses.

Worth noting for this clone: The target antigen is unknown.

The chain combines TRBV6-5 with TRBJ2-7, with a tentative D call TRBD1 (5 bases). The sequencing sample was made of PBMCs. This sequence was found in a man in his forties in good health and CMV-seronegative. The CDR3 nucleotides read TGTGCCAGCAGTTACCTAAAAGGGGCTGCTCAGTACTTC. Translating it yields CASSYLKGAAQYF.